The 24 T cell receptor beta chains below all came from one sample that was sequenced in a study of blood T cell repertoires in COVID-19. Some clones are missing from TCRdb's copy, which holds only in-frame ones; the method was immunoSEQ multiplex PCR. The sample contains hundreds of thousands of clones, 70% to 90% of which appear only once. Sequenced sample: PBMCs or T cells enriched from blood (not recorded which). Receptors originate from a woman between 40 and 55 years old who had recovered from COVID-19.

The genes are TRBV19 and TRBJ2-5; 9 positions match TRBD2. The germline V gene has CDR1 LNHDA and CDR2 SQIVND (reference sequence). The CDR3 runs 14 residues. J gave up 5 bases and V 6 bases, and 7 bases lay outside the gene matches. The CDR3 DNA follows: TGTGCCAGTAGCTCGGGACTAGCAGGGGAGACCCAGTACTTC. Translated: CASSSGLAGETQYF.

Concerning this clone: The sample has other DNA sequences that encode this CDR3 too. The rearrangement uses TRBV19 and TRBJ2-7, with unresolved D. The V and J ends lost 1 base and 5 bases respectively, with 3 bases between them. The V gene's germline CDR1 is LNHDA and CDR2 SQIVND (reference sequence). This CDR3 comprises 11 residues. CDR3 residues: CASSIADEQYF. The CDR3, as DNA: TGTGCCAGTAGTATAGCGGACGAGCAGTACTTC.

Here the CDR3 DNA reads TGTGCCAGCAGCGAAGGTCAGGGTAGCAATCAGCCCCAGCATTTT. It codes for CASSEGQGSNQPQHF. This chain links TRBV9 with TRBJ1-5; D may be TRBD1 (5 bases). V lost 3 bases and J lost 0, with 10 bases in between. The CDR3 has 15 residues. CDR1 is SGDLS and CDR2 is YYNGEE in the germline V gene.

This clone was seen a few times. The CDR3 nucleotides are TGTGCCAGCAGTTCTCACCCACAGGGGGTCGAGCAGTACTTC. This gives the protein CASSSHPQGVEQYF. The chain recombines TRBV6-5 with TRBJ2-7; the match to TRBD1 covers 8 bases. CDR3 size: 14 residues. V gave up 4 bases and J gave up 6 bases; unmatched junction bases: 8. CDR1 MNHEY and CDR2 SVGAGI come from the germline V gene.

V and J are TRBV6-5 and TRBJ2-7; TRBD2 might be the D (5 bases). Trimming took 0 bases from V and 1 from J, leaving 10 bases between them. The CDR3 extends over 15 amino acids. From germline, CDR1 is MNHEY and CDR2 SVGAGI. The CDR3 here is CASSYSRGRSYEQYF. For the CDR3, the DNA is TGTGCCAGCAGTTACTCCCGGGGTAGGTCCTACGAGCAGTACTTC.

The rearrangement uses TRBV13 and TRBJ2-5; 7 bases map to TRBD2. There are 16 residues in the CDR3. From germline, CDR1 is PRHDT and CDR2 FYEKMQ (reference sequence). The V segment lost 5 bases and the J segment 3 bases; nucleotides outside the gene matches: 12. CDR3 sequence reads: CASSLIYGGTKETQYF. The CDR3 DNA is TGTGCCAGCAGCCTGATTTACGGGGGGACCAAAGAGACCCAGTACTTC.

This chain joins TRBV19 and TRBJ1-2; D is undetermined. CDR1 is LNHDA, CDR2 SQIVND, per germline (reference sequence). The length of the CDR3 is 14 residues. V lost 3 bases and J 4 bases, leaving 12 bases between the germline ends. The CDR3 region is CASSIGSPPYGYTF. The CDR3 DNA reads as TGTGCCAGTAGTATCGGTTCGCCCCCCTATGGCTACACCTTC.

The chain couples TRBV4-3 to TRBJ1-2, with 9 bases identical to TRBD1. CDR3 length: 16 residues. CDR1 is LGHNA and CDR2 is YSLEER in the germline V gene. After removal of 0 bases from V and 2 bases from J, the junction contained 4 bases not matched to a gene. The chain's CDR3 is CASSQDYRGLNYGYTF. CDR3 sequence (DNA): TGCGCCAGCAGCCAAGATTACAGGGGGCTCAACTATGGCTACACCTTC.

The chain's CDR3 is CATSGGDYEQYF. The DNA for the CDR3 is TGTGCCACCAGTGGGGGAGACTACGAGCAGTACTTC. The chain recombines TRBV24-1 with TRBJ2-7; TRBD2 might be the D (5 bases). This CDR3 is 12 amino acids long. Per germline, CDR1 KGHDR and CDR2 SFDVKD. Trimming shortened V by 5 bases and J by 3 bases, and 7 bases separated the two germline ends.

The chain combines TRBV7-9 with TRBJ1-6, with 8 bases fitting TRBD1. The CDR3 runs to 14 residues. J lost 10 bases, V lost 3 bases, and 5 bases had no gene match. Looked up from germline, CDR1 is SEHNR and CDR2 is FQNEAQ (reference sequence). CDR3: CASSFQGAESPLHF. As DNA, the CDR3 is TGTGCCAGCAGCTTCCAGGGGGCGGAATCACCCCTCCACTTT.

This clone was recorded once. The CDR3 DNA is TGTGCCAGCAGTTCAGAGTCCGACAATAATTCACCCCTCCACTTT. It specifies CASSSESDNNSPLHF. The chain employs TRBV2 and TRBJ1-6, with D unclear. Germline CDR1 is SNHLY and CDR2 is FYNNEI. The CDR3 is 15 amino acids. Trimming cost V 5 bases and J 5 bases, with 13 bases left between them.

This chain joins TRBV4-1 and TRBJ1-2; D might be TRBD1 (5 bases). Trimming pared 4 bases from V and 2 bases from J, leaving 11 bases between. The CDR3 has 14 residues. Germline assignment: CDR1 MGHRA and CDR2 YSYEKL. The CDR3 region has the DNA TGCGCCAGCAGCCTCCCGGGGGAGAACTATGGCTACACCTTC. Its protein is CASSLPGENYGYTF.

The V gene is TRBV20-1, the J gene TRBJ2-7, with unresolved D. V was shortened by 3 bases and J by 4 bases, with 4 bases between the two germline ends. Germline V gives CDR1 DFQATT, CDR2 SNEGSKA (reference sequence). The CDR3 runs 10 residues. The chain's CDR3 is CSASLYEQYF. The CDR3 DNA is TGCAGTGCTAGTCTGTACGAGCAGTACTTC.

This chain uses TRBV5-1 with TRBJ1-1, with 7 bases that match TRBD1. The V segment lost 3 bases and the J segment 3 bases; nucleotides outside the gene matches: 8. The CDR3 extends over 15 amino acids. CDR1 is SGHRS, CDR2 YFSETQ, per germline. CDR3 nucleotide sequence: TGCGCCAGCAGCTGGGGCAGGGGGAAGGACACTGAAGCTTTCTTT. Translating gives CASSWGRGKDTEAFF.

This rearrangement joins TRBV9 to TRBJ1-2; the match to TRBD1 covers 7 bases. The CDR3 is 13 residues long. CDR1 is SGDLS, CDR2 YYNGEE, per germline. V lost 3 bases, J lost 10 bases, and 9 bases stayed unmatched. The CDR3 nucleotides read TGTGCCAGCAGCGAAGGGACAGATTACATCTACACCTTC. It yields the protein CASSEGTDYIYTF.

The V and J genes are TRBV2 and TRBJ2-5; 14 nucleotides align to TRBD2. With 5 bases clipped from V and 2 bases from J, the junction kept 4 bases outside the gene matches. The CDR3 spans 16 residues. The germline V gene encodes CDR1 SNHLY and CDR2 FYNNEI. Here the CDR3 DNA reads TGTGCCAGCAGTCTCGGACTAGCGGGGGGACAAGAGACCCAGTACTTC. Protein: CASSLGLAGGQETQYF.

The chain uses TRBV12-3 or TRBV12-4 and TRBJ1-2; 10 nucleotides align to TRBD1. The V segment lost 5 bases and the J segment 8 bases; nucleotides outside the gene matches: 5. The CDR3 is 13 residues long. CDR3 sequence reads: CASSLGTGEGYTF. CDR3 bases: TGTGCCAGCAGTCTTGGGACAGGGGAAGGCTACACCTTC.

The rearrangement joins TRBV4-3 to TRBJ2-7; no definite D call. Trimming removed 0 bases from V and 4 bases from J, with 7 bases in between. Per the germline V gene, CDR1 is LGHNA and CDR2 is YSLEER. The CDR3 is 13 residues long. The CDR3 loop is CASSQELNYEQYF. The CDR3 DNA reads TGCGCCAGCAGCCAAGAACTGAATTACGAGCAGTACTTC.

The chain employs TRBV19 and TRBJ2-7; maybe TRBD1 (6 bases). Germline CDR1 and CDR2: LNHDA and SQIVND (reference sequence). V dropped 5 bases and J dropped 2 bases, with 16 bases sitting between them. The CDR3 consists of 15 residues. The CDR3 region is CASSVGQPGAYEQYF. CDR3 coding DNA: TGTGCCAGTAGTGTGGGACAACCGGGCGCCTACGAGCAGTACTTC.

The chain has TRBV14 and TRBJ1-1; no reliable D call. Trimming pared 1 base from V and 4 bases from J, leaving 7 bases between. Looked up from germline, CDR1 is SGHDN and CDR2 is FVKESK. There are 13 residues in the CDR3. The CDR3 DNA reads as TGTGCCAGCAGCCAAGTCGGTATCACTGAAGCTTTCTTT. Translation: CASSQVGITEAFF.

Concerning this clone itself: A much larger clone differs by one base, so this may be a read error. Different DNA sequences within this sample yield the same CDR3. The J gene is TRBJ2-7, the V gene TRBV7-2; 12 bases fit TRBD2. V trimming: 4 bases; J trimming: 2 bases; junction bases outside the gene matches: 3. Germline V CDR1 and CDR2: SGHTA, FQGNSA. The CDR3 covers 15 residues. Here the CDR3 DNA reads TGTGCCAGCAGCTCAGGACTAGCGGGAACCTACGAGCAGTACTTC. Its translation is CASSSGLAGTYEQYF.

The rearrangement joins TRBV5-4 to TRBJ1-4; D call uncertain. Germline V lookup: CDR1 SGHNT, CDR2 YYREEE (reference sequence). The CDR3 is made up of 13 amino acids. The ends were cut back, 2 bases at V and 8 bases at J, with 10 bases in the middle. CDR3 sequence: CASSFGVGEKLFF. CDR3 DNA: TGTGCCAGCAGCTTCGGGGTAGGCGAAAAACTGTTTTTT.

CDR3 DNA: TGTGCCAGCAGTACAAAGCGGGGGGGGCTATACGAGCAGTACTTC. The encoded protein is CASSTKRGGLYEQYF. The J gene is TRBJ2-7, the V gene TRBV28, with 10 bases lining up with TRBD2. Trimming removed 5 bases from V and 4 bases from J; junction bases left unmatched: 8. The CDR3 is 15 residues long. CDR1 and CDR2 from the germline V gene are MDHEN and SYDVKM.

The chain uses TRBV28 and TRBJ1-2; possibly TRBD1 for D (5 bases). This CDR3 spans 15 amino acids. Germline V gene lookup returns CDR1 MDHEN and CDR2 SYDVKM. Trimming removed 5 bases at V and 4 bases at J, with 17 bases between. For the CDR3, the DNA is TGTGCCAGCAGTGGGGCTTCCAAGGACGCCTATGGCTACACCTTC. Its translation is CASSGASKDAYGYTF.